The TCR beta chain described here comes from a study of cytomegalovirus exposure and HLA in healthy donors. As for this clone: Its antigen is as yet unknown.

The PCR was carried out with 60 Vbeta primers and 13 Jbeta primers. Produced via immunoSEQ multiplex PCR; TCRdb's table is partial and in-frame only. The sample has around 80,000 clones, about four fifths seen once. Overall study findings and caveats: Differences between HLA loci emerged in a later analysis of TCR association rates, with DRB1 most and HLA-C fewest. Later work showed greater clonal expansion in HLA-associated TCR beta chains than in equally common others.

Germline values: CDR1 LGHNA, CDR2 YNFKEQ. The CDR3 contains 15 residues. V gave up 3 bases and J gave up 0 bases, with 9 bases separating them. The clonotype originates from a man between 35 and 55 years old in good health and CMV-seronegative. Sequencing was done on a sample of PBMCs. The chain combines TRBV4-2 with TRBJ2-1; D remains ambiguous. DNA of the CDR3: TGTGCCAGCAGCCAGTCTAGATACTCCTACAATGAGCAGTTCTTC. It codes for CASSQSRYSYNEQFF.